The rows below give T cell receptor beta chains drawn from one sample of a study of blood T cell repertoires in COVID-19. Here immunoSEQ multiplex PCR was the method, and the copy in TCRdb shows in-frame clones only, minus some. The sample carries some 200,000 clones, 80% to 85% recorded once. The sample was peripheral blood. Receptor source: a woman aged 25-40 years who had recovered from COVID-19. CDR3s include the opening cysteine and the closing phenylalanine or tryptophan. D genes are given only for firm matches. Where a row states a size, it is once, few, many or the class of an expanded clone; other rows omit it.

clone size | J gene | V gene | D gene | CDR3 DNA | CDR3 protein
. | TRBJ2-7 | TRBV28 | TRBD2 | TGTGCCAGCAGTCTCCCCGACCGGGAGGGCCACGAGCAGTACTTC | CASSLPDREGHEQYF
few | TRBJ1-5 | TRBV24-1 | TRBD1 | TGTGCCACCAGTACGGGACAGGGAGATCAGCCCCAGCATTTT | CATSTGQGDQPQHF
. | TRBJ2-3 | TRBV10-3 | . | TGTGCCATGAAAACAGGTTTAAGCACAGATACGCAGTATTTT | CAMKTGLSTDTQYF
. | TRBJ1-5 | TRBV6-4 | . | TGTGCCAGCAGCGCCGAGGGGGGGCAAGCCCATCAGCCCCAGCATTTT | CASSAEGGQAHQPQHF
. | TRBJ1-2 | TRBV19 | TRBD1 | TGTGCCAGTAGTCTTGGACAGGACCACTATGGCTACACCTTC | CASSLGQDHYGYTF
. | TRBJ2-1 | TRBV5-5 | TRBD1 | TGTGCCAGCAGCGTTACATTCAGGGGGCCCCGGTTCAGCTCTGAGCAGTTCTTC | CASSVTFRGPRFSSEQFF
. | TRBJ1-2 | TRBV27 | TRBD1 | TGTGCCAGCAACCGGGACAGGGGAAGGTATGGCTACACCTTC | CASNRDRGRYGYTF
. | TRBJ2-1 | TRBV4-2 | . | TGTGCCAGCAGCCAAGAACTCCCCAATGAGCAGTTCTTC | CASSQELPNEQFF
. | TRBJ2-1 | TRBV27 | TRBD2 | TGTGCCAGCAGTGGGACTAGATCAGATGAGCAGTTCTTC | CASSGTRSDEQFF
. | TRBJ1-1 | TRBV28 | TRBD1 | TGTGCCAGCAGTACCGCCGCGACAGGGGAAACTGAAGCTTTCTTT | CASSTAATGETEAFF
. | TRBJ2-7 | TRBV6-1 | . | TGTGCCAGCAGTGAATGGAGCGGGGAGCAGTACTTC | CASSEWSGEQYF
. | TRBJ2-5 | TRBV5-1 | . | TGCGCCAGCAGTTCCCTCGGTAAACTGTTAAAAGAGACCCAGTACTTC | CASSSLGKLLKETQYF
once | TRBJ2-4 | TRBV5-1 | TRBD2 | TGCGCCAGCAGCCCGATAGCGGGAGGGCTAGGGGACATTCAGTACTTC | CASSPIAGGLGDIQYF
. | TRBJ1-1 | TRBV28 | TRBD1 | TGTGCCAGCACCCCCTGGGGGGACAGGAACACTGAAGCTTTCTTT | CASTPWGDRNTEAFF
. | TRBJ2-7 | TRBV2 | TRBD2 | TGTGCCAGCACAGCGGGGAGGGGATCGTACGAGCAGTACTTC | CASTAGRGSYEQYF
. | TRBJ2-1 | TRBV18 | TRBD2 | TGTGCCAGCTCACCGTGGACTAGCGGGAGAGGGGATGAGCAGTTCTTC | CASSPWTSGRGDEQFF
. | TRBJ2-7 | TRBV27 | TRBD1 | TGTGCCAGCAGCCCATGGGACAGGAGCTCCTACGAGCAGTACTTC | CASSPWDRSSYEQYF
. | TRBJ1-5 | TRBV24-1 | TRBD1 | TGTGCCACCAGTGATTCGGACAGGGACGATAATCAGCCCCAGCATTTT | CATSDSDRDDNQPQHF
few | TRBJ2-7 | TRBV2 | . | TGTGCCAGCATCGGCCGGGACTTCTCCTACGAGCAGTACTTC | CASIGRDFSYEQYF
. | TRBJ1-1 | TRBV9 | . | TGTGCCAGCAGCGCGAAAGGCAGGGGCCCTGAAGCTTTCTTT | CASSAKGRGPEAFF